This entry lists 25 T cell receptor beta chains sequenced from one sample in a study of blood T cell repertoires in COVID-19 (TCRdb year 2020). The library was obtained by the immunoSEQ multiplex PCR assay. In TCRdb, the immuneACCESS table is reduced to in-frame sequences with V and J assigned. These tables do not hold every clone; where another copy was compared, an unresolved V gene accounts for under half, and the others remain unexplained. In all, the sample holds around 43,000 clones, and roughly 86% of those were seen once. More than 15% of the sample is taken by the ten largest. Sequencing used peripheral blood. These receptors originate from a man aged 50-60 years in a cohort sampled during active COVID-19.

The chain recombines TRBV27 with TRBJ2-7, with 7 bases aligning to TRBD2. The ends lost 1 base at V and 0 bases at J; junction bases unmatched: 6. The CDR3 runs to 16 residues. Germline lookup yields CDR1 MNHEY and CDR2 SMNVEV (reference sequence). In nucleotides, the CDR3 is TGTGCCAGCAGTTTATACGGCGGGAGCGGCTCCTACGAGCAGTACGTC. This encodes CASSLYGGSGSYEQYV.

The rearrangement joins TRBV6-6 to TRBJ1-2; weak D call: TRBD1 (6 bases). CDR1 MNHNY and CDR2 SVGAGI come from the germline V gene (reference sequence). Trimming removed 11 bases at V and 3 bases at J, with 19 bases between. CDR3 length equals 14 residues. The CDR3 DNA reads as TGTGCCTCCCAGGCCAGGGGAATATACTATGGCTACACCTTC. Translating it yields CASQARGIYYGYTF.

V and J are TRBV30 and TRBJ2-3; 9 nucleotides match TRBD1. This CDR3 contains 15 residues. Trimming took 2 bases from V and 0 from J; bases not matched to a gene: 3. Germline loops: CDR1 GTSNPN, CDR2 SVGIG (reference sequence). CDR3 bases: TGTGCCTGGAGTTACGGGACAGGGAGCACAGATACGCAGTATTTT. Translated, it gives CAWSYGTGSTDTQYF.

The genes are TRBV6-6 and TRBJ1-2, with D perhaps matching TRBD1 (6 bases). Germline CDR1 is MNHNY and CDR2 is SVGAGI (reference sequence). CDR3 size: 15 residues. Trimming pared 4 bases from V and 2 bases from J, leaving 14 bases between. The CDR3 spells CASSSYRDNNYGYTF. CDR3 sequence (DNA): TGTGCCAGCAGTTCTTACCGGGACAACAACTATGGCTACACCTTC.

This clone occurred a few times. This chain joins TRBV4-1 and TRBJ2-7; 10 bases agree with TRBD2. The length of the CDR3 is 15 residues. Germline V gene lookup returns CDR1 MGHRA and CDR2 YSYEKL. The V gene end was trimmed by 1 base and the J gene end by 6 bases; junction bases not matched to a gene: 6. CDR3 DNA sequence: TGCGCCAGCAGCCAAGTCCAGCGGGGGGGGAGCGAGCAGTACTTC. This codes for CASSQVQRGGSEQYF.

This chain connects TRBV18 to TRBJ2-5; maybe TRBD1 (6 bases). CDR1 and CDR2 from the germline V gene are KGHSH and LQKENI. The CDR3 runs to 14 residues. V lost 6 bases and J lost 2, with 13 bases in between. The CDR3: CASSTRGTQETQYF. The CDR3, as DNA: TGTGCCAGCTCCACCAGGGGCACTCAAGAGACCCAGTACTTC.

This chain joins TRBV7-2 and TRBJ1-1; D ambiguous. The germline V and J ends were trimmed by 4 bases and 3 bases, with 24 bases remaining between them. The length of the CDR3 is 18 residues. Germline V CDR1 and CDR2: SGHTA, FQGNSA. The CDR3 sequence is CASSSRRSEGNRDTEAFF. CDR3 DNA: TGTGCCAGCAGCTCCCGGCGTTCGGAAGGAAATCGGGACACTGAAGCTTTCTTT.

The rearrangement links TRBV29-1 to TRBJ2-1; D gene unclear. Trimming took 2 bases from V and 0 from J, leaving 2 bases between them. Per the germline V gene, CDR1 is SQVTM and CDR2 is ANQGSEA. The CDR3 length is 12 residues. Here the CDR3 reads CSVERSYNEQFF. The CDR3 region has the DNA TGCAGCGTTGAACGCTCCTACAATGAGCAGTTCTTC.

CDR3 sequence reads: CASSQELGDRGTEAFF. CDR3 DNA sequence: TGCGCCAGCAGCCAAGAATTAGGAGACAGGGGCACTGAAGCTTTCTTT. V and J are TRBV4-1 and TRBJ1-1; 8 bases agree with TRBD1. V was pared by 0 bases and J by 4 bases, with 7 bases of the junction left unmatched. This CDR3 spans 16 amino acids. Per the germline V gene, CDR1 is MGHRA and CDR2 is YSYEKL.

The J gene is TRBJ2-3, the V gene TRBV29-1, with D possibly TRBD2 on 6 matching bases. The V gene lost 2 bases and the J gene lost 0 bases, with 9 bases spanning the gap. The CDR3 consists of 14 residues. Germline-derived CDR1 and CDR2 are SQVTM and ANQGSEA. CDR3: CSVERGLSTDTQYF. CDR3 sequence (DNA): TGCAGCGTTGAACGGGGGTTGAGCACAGATACGCAGTATTTT.

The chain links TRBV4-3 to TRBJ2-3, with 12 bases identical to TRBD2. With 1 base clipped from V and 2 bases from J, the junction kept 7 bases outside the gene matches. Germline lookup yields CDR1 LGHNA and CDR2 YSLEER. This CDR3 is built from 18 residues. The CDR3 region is CASSQGSTSGGLTDTQYF. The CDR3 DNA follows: TGCGCCAGCAGCCAAGGGTCGACTAGCGGGGGACTCACAGATACGCAGTATTTT.

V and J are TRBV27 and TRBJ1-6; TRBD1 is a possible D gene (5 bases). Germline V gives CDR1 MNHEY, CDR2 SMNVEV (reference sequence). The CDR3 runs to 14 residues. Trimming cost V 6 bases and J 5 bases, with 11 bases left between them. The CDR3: CASSLRDNNSPLHF. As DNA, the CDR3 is TGTGCCAGCAGCCTCAGGGATAATAATTCACCCCTCCACTTT.

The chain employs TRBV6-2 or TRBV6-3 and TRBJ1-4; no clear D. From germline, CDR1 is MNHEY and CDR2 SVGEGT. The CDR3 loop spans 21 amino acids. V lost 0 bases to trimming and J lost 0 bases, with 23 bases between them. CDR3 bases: TGTGCCAGCAGTTACTCGCCCGGCAGGTCTGACCTCTTCGCAACTAATGAAAAACTGTTTTTT. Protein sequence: CASSYSPGRSDLFATNEKLFF.

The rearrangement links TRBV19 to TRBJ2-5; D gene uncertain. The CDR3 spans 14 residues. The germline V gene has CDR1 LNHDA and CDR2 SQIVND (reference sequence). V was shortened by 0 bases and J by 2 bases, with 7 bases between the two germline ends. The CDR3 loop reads CASSIDDGQETQYF. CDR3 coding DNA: TGTGCCAGTAGTATAGATGACGGGCAAGAGACCCAGTACTTC.

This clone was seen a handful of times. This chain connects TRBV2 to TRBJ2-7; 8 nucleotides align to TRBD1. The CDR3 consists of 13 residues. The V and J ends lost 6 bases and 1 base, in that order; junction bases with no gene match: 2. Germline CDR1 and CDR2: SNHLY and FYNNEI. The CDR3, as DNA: TGTGCCAGCAGGGACAGGGAGTCCTACGAGCAGTACGTC. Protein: CASRDRESYEQYV.

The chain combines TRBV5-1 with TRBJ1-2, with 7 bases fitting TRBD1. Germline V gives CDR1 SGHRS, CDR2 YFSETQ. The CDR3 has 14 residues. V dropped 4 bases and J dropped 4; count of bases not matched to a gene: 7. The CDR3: CASSTATGVYGYTF. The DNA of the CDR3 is TGCGCCAGCAGCACAGCTACAGGGGTCTATGGCTACACCTTC.

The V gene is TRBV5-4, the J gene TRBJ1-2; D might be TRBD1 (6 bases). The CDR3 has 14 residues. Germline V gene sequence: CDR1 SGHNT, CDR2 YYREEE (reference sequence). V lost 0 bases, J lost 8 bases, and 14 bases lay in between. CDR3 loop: CASSLAQGWRGYTF. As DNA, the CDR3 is TGTGCCAGCAGCTTGGCCCAGGGGTGGAGAGGCTACACCTTC.

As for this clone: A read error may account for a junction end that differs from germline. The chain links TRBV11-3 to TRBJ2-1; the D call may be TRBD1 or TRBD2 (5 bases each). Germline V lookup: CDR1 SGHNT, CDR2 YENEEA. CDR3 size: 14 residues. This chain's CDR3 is CASSLGEPDNEQFF. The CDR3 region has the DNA TGTGCCAGCAGTTTAGGGGAGCCGGACAATGAGCAGTTCTTC.

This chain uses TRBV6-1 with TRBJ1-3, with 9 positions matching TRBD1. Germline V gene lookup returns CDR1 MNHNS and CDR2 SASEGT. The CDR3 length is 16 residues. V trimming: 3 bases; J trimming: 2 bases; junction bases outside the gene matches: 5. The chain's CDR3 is CASSDTGGAAGNTIYF. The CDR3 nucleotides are TGTGCCAGCAGTGATACAGGGGGCGCGGCTGGAAACACCATATATTTT.

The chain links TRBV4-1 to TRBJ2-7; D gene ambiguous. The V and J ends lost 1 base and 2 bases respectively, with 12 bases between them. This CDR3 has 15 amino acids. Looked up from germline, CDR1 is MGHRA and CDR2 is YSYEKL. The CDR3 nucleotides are TGCGCCAGCAGCCAAGGCCTACGGGTTACCTACGAGCAGTACTTC. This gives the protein CASSQGLRVTYEQYF.

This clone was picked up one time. CDR3 bases: TGTGCCAGTAGTATGGGGACTAGCGCCACCGGGGAGCTGTTTTTT. It encodes CASSMGTSATGELFF. V and J are TRBV19 and TRBJ2-2; 10 positions agree with TRBD2. The CDR3 runs 15 residues. Trimming at V came to 3 bases and at J to 4 bases, leaving 2 bases not matched to a gene. Per the germline V gene, CDR1 is LNHDA and CDR2 is SQIVND (reference sequence).

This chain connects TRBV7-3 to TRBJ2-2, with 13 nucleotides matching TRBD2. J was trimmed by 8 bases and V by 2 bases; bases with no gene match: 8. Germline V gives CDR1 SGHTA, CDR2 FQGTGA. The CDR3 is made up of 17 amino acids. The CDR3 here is CASSLGSRTSGRGELFF. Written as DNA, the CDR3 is TGTGCCAGCAGCTTAGGGTCTCGGACTAGCGGGAGAGGGGAGCTGTTTTTT.

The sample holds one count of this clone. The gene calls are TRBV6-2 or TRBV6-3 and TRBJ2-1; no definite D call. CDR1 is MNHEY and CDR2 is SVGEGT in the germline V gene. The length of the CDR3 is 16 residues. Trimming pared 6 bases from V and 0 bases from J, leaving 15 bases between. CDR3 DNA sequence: TGTGCCAGCAGCCGCCCACTCGAAAGCTCCTACAATGAGCAGTTCTTC. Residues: CASSRPLESSYNEQFF.

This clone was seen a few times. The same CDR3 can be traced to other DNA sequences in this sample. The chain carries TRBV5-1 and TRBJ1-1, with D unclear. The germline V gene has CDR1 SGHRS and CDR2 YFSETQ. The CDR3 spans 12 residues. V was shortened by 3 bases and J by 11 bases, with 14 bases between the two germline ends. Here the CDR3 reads CASSWGGSGAFF. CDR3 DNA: TGCGCCAGCAGCTGGGGAGGATCTGGGGCTTTCTTT.

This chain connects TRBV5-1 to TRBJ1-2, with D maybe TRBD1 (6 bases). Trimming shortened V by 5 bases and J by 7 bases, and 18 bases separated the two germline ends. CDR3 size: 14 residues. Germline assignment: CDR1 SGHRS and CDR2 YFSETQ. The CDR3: CASSPARGASGYTF. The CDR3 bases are TGCGCCAGCAGTCCCGCCAGGGGAGCGAGTGGCTACACCTTC.